The next 27 T cell receptor beta chains were all read from a single sample in a study of T cells of healthy individuals. TCRdb recomputed calls from the 5' RACE reads with MiXCR, one row per CDR3 protein. This table has fewer than 75,000 distinct CDR3 sequences, around 15% appearing once. The source of these receptors is a human donor in good health.

The V call is TRBV4-1, the J call TRBJ2-1; D is ambiguous. Germline CDR1 MGHRA, CDR2 YSYEKL. The CDR3 has 15 amino acids. Trimming removed 0 bases at V and 0 bases at J, with 6 bases between. The CDR3 nucleotides are TGCGCCAGCAGCCAAGATAGCAGCTCCTACAATGAGCAGTTCTTC. Protein sequence: CASSQDSSSYNEQFF.

The J gene is TRBJ2-1, the V gene TRBV9, with D possibly being TRBD2 (5 bases). Germline values: CDR1 SGDLS, CDR2 YYNGEE. V lost 0 bases and J 8 bases, leaving 15 bases between the germline ends. The CDR3 has 15 residues. The CDR3 sequence is CASSVGTRGNDEQFF. The CDR3 coding sequence is TGTGCCAGCAGCGTAGGGACCCGAGGGAACGATGAGCAGTTCTTC.

Many counts were recorded for this clonotype. J is TRBJ2-5 and V is TRBV5-1, with 12 nucleotides matching TRBD2. In germline, CDR1 is SGHRS, CDR2 YFSETQ. J was trimmed by 3 bases and V by 3 bases; bases with no gene match: 3. The CDR3 runs to 15 residues. The CDR3 spells CASSSSSGGEETQYF. In nucleotides, the CDR3 is TGCGCCAGCAGCTCCTCTAGCGGGGGGGAAGAGACCCAGTACTTC.

This clonotype appeared many times. This chain connects TRBV20-1 to TRBJ1-6; D gene unclear. Looked up from germline, CDR1 is DFQATT and CDR2 is SNEGSKA (reference sequence). The CDR3 is made up of 16 amino acids. Trimming removed 2 bases at V and 0 bases at J, with 11 bases between. CDR3 residues: CSARKKEVSYNSPLHF. CDR3 in DNA: TGCAGTGCTAGAAAAAAGGAAGTCTCCTATAATTCACCCCTCCACTTT.

Many counts were recorded for this clonotype. This chain joins TRBV27 and TRBJ1-2; no definite D call. This CDR3 contains 13 residues. V was shortened by 2 bases and J by 2 bases, with 6 bases between the two germline ends. Germline V gene data show CDR1 as MNHEY and CDR2 as SMNVEV (reference sequence). The DNA of the CDR3 is TGTGCCAGCAGTTTAAACCCAAACTATGGCTACACCTTC. Translating gives CASSLNPNYGYTF.

This clonotype was seen more than once but under ten times. V and J are TRBV7-3 and TRBJ2-2, with D hard to call. This CDR3 is built from 12 residues. Germline CDR1 is SGHTA and CDR2 is FQGTGA. Trimming left V 4 bases short and J 3 bases short, with 3 bases between. CDR3 sequence (DNA): TGTGCCAGCAGCTCCTACACCGGGGAGCTGTTTTTT. It is translated as CASSSYTGELFF.

This clonotype was seen only a few times. The genes are TRBV5-1 and TRBJ2-7, with TRBD1 as a possible D gene (6 bases). V was pared by 2 bases and J by 5 bases, with 14 bases between. In germline, CDR1 is SGHRS, CDR2 YFSETQ. This CDR3 region has 14 residues. The chain's CDR3 is CASSLWTVSNEQYF. CDR3 nucleotide sequence: TGCGCCAGCAGCTTATGGACAGTCAGCAACGAGCAGTACTTC.

J is TRBJ2-2 and V is TRBV9; D call uncertain. The germline CDR1 and CDR2 sequences are SGDLS and YYNGEE. V gave up 4 bases and J gave up 5 bases, with 24 bases separating them. The CDR3 runs 18 residues. The DNA of the CDR3 is TGTGCCAGCAGCTCACGATCGTTCTTCGGATCGTTAACCGGGGAGCTGTTTTTT. Protein product: CASSSRSFFGSLTGELFF.

This clonotype was counted many times. The V call is TRBV28, the J call TRBJ2-7; 9 bases line up with TRBD1. With 3 bases clipped from V and 4 bases from J, the junction kept 4 bases outside the gene matches. Germline assignment: CDR1 MDHEN and CDR2 SYDVKM. This CDR3 is 14 amino acids long. This CDR3 reads CASSLGTGTYEQYF. CDR3 sequence (DNA): TGTGCCAGCAGTTTGGGGACAGGGACGTACGAGCAGTACTTC.

This clonotype has a handful of counts. The chain is built from TRBV23-1 and TRBJ2-5; 7 nucleotides line up with TRBD2. TRBV23-1 is reported as an ORF; its role is uncertain. The CDR3 covers 17 residues. V was clipped by 2 bases and J by 5 bases; unmatched bases: 14. CDR3 sequence reads: CASSQPPRSAGVETQYF. In DNA form, the CDR3 reads TGCGCCAGCAGTCAACCCCCTCGGTCGGCGGGAGTGGAGACCCAGTACTTC.

V and J are TRBV4-1 and TRBJ2-7; 8 bases match TRBD2. This CDR3 is 14 amino acids long. Germline lookup yields CDR1 MGHRA and CDR2 YSYEKL. V dropped 4 bases and J dropped 3; count of bases not matched to a gene: 5. The CDR3, as DNA: TGCGCCAGCAGCCCCGGGACTAGATACTACGAGCAGTACTTC. Protein sequence: CASSPGTRYYEQYF.

The chain recombines TRBV14 with TRBJ2-5; TRBD2 might be the D (5 bases). V dropped 5 bases and J dropped 4 bases, with 8 bases sitting between them. Germline V gene lookup returns CDR1 SGHDN and CDR2 FVKESK. The CDR3 totals 12 residues. As DNA, the CDR3 is TGTGCCAGCAGCGGAGGAGGAGAGACCCAGTACTTC. Its protein is CASSGGGETQYF.

There are many counts of this clonotype. V usage is TRBV20-1 and J usage is TRBJ2-7, with D maybe TRBD1 (5 bases). The CDR3 consists of 12 residues. Germline assignment: CDR1 DFQATT and CDR2 SNEGSKA (reference sequence). The V end lost 0 bases, the J end lost 6 bases, and 9 bases lay between the germline ends. This CDR3 reads CSARDQGIEQYF. DNA for the CDR3: TGCAGTGCTAGAGACCAGGGAATCGAGCAGTACTTC.

The chain links TRBV5-1 to TRBJ2-3; 11 bases fit TRBD2. Trimming cost V 1 base and J 5 bases; bases outside gene matches: 6. The CDR3 totals 16 residues. Germline lookup yields CDR1 SGHRS and CDR2 YFSETQ. CDR3 bases: TGCGCCAGCAGCTTGACGACTAGCGGGGTAGGAGATACGCAGTATTTT. Its translation: CASSLTTSGVGDTQYF.

This chain uses TRBV12-3 or TRBV12-4 with TRBJ1-5; weak D call: TRBD1 (6 bases). V dropped 3 bases and J dropped 4 bases, with 13 bases sitting between them. The CDR3 length is 15 residues. CDR3 region: CASSLSGAQNQPQHF. In DNA form, the CDR3 reads TGTGCCAGCAGTTTGTCAGGGGCACAAAATCAGCCCCAGCATTTT.

This clonotype came up a few times. The chain has TRBV4-2 and TRBJ2-3, with TRBD2 identical over 7 bases. Trimming took 0 bases from V and 5 from J; bases not matched to a gene: 5. Germline CDR1 LGHNA, CDR2 YNFKEQ. CDR3 length: 15 amino acids. CDR3 protein: CASSQDYSGEDTQYF. CDR3 bases: TGTGCCAGCAGCCAAGATTACAGCGGGGAAGATACGCAGTATTTT.

This clonotype came up many times. V usage is TRBV9 and J usage is TRBJ1-3, with 7 bases aligning to TRBD1. The germline V gene encodes CDR1 SGDLS and CDR2 YYNGEE. The CDR3 consists of 16 residues. V gave up 4 bases and J gave up 2 bases; unmatched junction bases: 9. In DNA form, the CDR3 reads TGTGCCAGCAGCCCACCGGACAGGCCCCCTGGAAACACCATATATTTT. It specifies CASSPPDRPPGNTIYF.

In its sample, this clonotype was seen a few times. J is TRBJ2-3 and V is TRBV2, with TRBD1 matching 7 bases. Unmatched junction bases numbered 5, after V lost 6 bases and J lost 2 bases. Germline assignment: CDR1 SNHLY and CDR2 FYNNEI. CDR3 length equals 14 residues. The CDR3 coding sequence is TGTGCCAGCAGGAAGGGACAGCTCACAGATACGCAGTATTTT. This encodes CASRKGQLTDTQYF.

This chain links TRBV5-5 with TRBJ1-2; the D gene is possibly TRBD1 (6 bases). The CDR3 covers 16 residues. V was cut by 2 bases and J by 2 bases, with 16 bases left in between. Germline CDR1 and CDR2: SGHKS and YYEKEE (reference sequence). CDR3 residues: CASSLGTTTINYGYTF. For the CDR3, the DNA is TGTGCCAGCAGCTTAGGGACAACCACCATAAACTATGGCTACACCTTC. The full variable domain, in which reference TRBV5-5 and TRBJ1-2 provide the parts outside the CDR3, is DAGVTQSPTHLIKTRGQQVTLRCSPISGHKSVSWYQQVLGQGPQFIFQYYEKEERGRGNFPDRFSARQFPNYSSELNVNALLLGDSALYLCASSLGTTTINYGYTFGSGTRLTVV.

The chain couples TRBV7-2 to TRBJ2-3, with D maybe TRBD2 (6 bases). This CDR3 contains 13 residues. The V gene lost 8 bases and the J gene lost 2 bases, with 11 bases spanning the gap. Germline V CDR1 and CDR2: SGHTA, FQGNSA. The CDR3 here is CASGAGTTDTQYF. CDR3 DNA: TGTGCCAGCGGGGCGGGGACCACAGATACGCAGTATTTT.

This clonotype showed up many times. The J gene is TRBJ1-4, the V gene TRBV29-1; 8 bases line up with TRBD1. V trimming: 5 bases; J trimming: 6 bases; junction bases outside the gene matches: 5. The CDR3 contains 13 residues. Looked up from germline, CDR1 is SQVTM and CDR2 is ANQGSEA. The CDR3 DNA is TGCAGCGTTACAGGGGGGAGAGATGAAAAACTGTTTTTT. It translates to CSVTGGRDEKLFF.

The chain couples TRBV23-1 to TRBJ1-1; 8 nucleotides agree with TRBD1. TRBV23-1 is noted as an ORF with a role that remains uncertain. Losses at the gene ends were 6 bases for V and 2 bases for J; bases not matched to a gene: 11. This CDR3 comprises 16 residues. Here the CDR3 reads CASRHPTGTGNTEAFF. CDR3 DNA: TGCGCCAGCAGACATCCGACAGGGACAGGAAACACTGAAGCTTTCTTT.

This clonotype showed up just a few times. CDR3 in amino acids: CASSVEGGGSMDEQFF. CDR3 DNA: TGTGCCAGCAGCGTAGAGGGGGGCGGGAGTATGGATGAGCAGTTCTTC. The V gene is TRBV9, the J gene TRBJ2-1; possibly TRBD2 for D (7 bases). Trimming left V 0 bases short and J 8 bases short, with 18 bases between. This CDR3 comprises 16 residues. The germline CDR1 and CDR2 sequences are SGDLS and YYNGEE.

This clonotype came up many times. V is TRBV19 and J is TRBJ2-1, with D perhaps TRBD2 (5 bases). CDR1 LNHDA and CDR2 SQIVND come from the germline V gene (reference sequence). The CDR3 runs 11 residues. Trimming left V 6 bases short and J 5 bases short, with 5 bases between. The CDR3 region is CASRRDNEQFF. As DNA, the CDR3 is TGTGCCAGTAGGCGGGACAATGAGCAGTTCTTC.

The CDR3 sequence: CASSAGARGADTQYF. CDR3 in DNA: TGTGCCAGCAGTGCTGGAGCGAGGGGGGCAGATACGCAGTATTTT. V usage is TRBV2 and J usage is TRBJ2-3; D may match TRBD1 or TRBD2 (6 bases each). V was trimmed by 4 bases and J by 4 bases, leaving 15 bases between them. The CDR3 loop spans 15 amino acids. Germline CDR1 SNHLY, CDR2 FYNNEI. Using reference TRBV2 and TRBJ2-3 for the parts outside the CDR3, the full variable domain is EPEVTQTPSHQVTQMGQEVILRCVPISNHLYFYWYRQILGQKVEFLVSFYNNEISEKSEIFDDQFSVERPDGSNFTLKIRSTKLEDSAMYFCASSAGARGADTQYFGPGTRLTVL.

The chain employs TRBV6-1 and TRBJ2-7; the D gene could be TRBD1 or TRBD2 (5 bases each). This CDR3 comprises 14 residues. V shed 10 bases and J shed 1 base, with 17 bases lying between them. Germline CDR1 and CDR2: MNHNS and SASEGT. The CDR3 loop reads CATPVGVGSYEQYF. The CDR3 coding sequence is TGTGCCACCCCTGTGGGGGTAGGATCCTACGAGCAGTACTTC.

V and J are TRBV19 and TRBJ2-1; no clear D. Germline lookup yields CDR1 LNHDA and CDR2 SQIVND (reference sequence). The CDR3 is 17 residues long. Trimming pared 4 bases from V and 0 bases from J, leaving 16 bases between. The CDR3 region has the DNA TGTGCCAGTAGTACCCCCTTGCGGCCCAGCTCCTACAATGAGCAGTTCTTC. Amino acids: CASSTPLRPSSYNEQFF.